This T cell receptor beta chain was observed in a study of T cells in Graves' hyperthyroidism and ophthalmopathy. RNA transcripts served as the template for amplifying TCR beta CDR3 regions. With the HTBI primer set, the TCR CDR3 went through a first round of RT-PCR. TCRdb reprocessed the multiplex PCR reads with MiXCR, giving one entry per CDR3 protein. The sample lists 40,000 to 60,000 distinct CDR3 sequences; roughly half were seen once. Sequencing was done on a sample of blood. The TCR originated in a woman aged 45-65 years with Graves' ophthalmopathy.

For the CDR3, the DNA is TGCAGCGCTGACCCCGGAGACGGCGTGACTGAAGCTTTCTTT. Protein product: CSADPGDGVTEAFF. The chain combines TRBV29-1 with TRBJ1-1; no definite D call. Per germline, CDR1 SQVTM and CDR2 ANQGSEA. This CDR3 comprises 14 residues. Trimming shortened V by 7 bases and J by 5 bases, and 20 bases separated the two germline ends.